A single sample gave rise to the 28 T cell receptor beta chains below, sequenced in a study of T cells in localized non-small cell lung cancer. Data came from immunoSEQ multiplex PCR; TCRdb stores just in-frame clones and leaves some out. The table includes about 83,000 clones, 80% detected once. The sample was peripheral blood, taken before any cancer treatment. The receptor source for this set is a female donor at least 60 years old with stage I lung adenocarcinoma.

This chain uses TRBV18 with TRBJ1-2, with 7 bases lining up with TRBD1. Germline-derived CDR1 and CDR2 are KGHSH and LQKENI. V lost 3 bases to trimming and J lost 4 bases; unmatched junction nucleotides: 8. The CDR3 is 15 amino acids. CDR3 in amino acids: CASSPAQGTGYGYTF. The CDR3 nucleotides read TGTGCCAGCTCACCGGCACAGGGGACGGGCTATGGCTACACCTTC.

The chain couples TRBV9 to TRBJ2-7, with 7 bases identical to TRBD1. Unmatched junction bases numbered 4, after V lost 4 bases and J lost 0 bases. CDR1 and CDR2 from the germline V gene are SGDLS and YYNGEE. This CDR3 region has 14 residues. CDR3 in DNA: TGTGCCAGCAGCTACCGGGACAGCTCCTACGAGCAGTACTTC. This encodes CASSYRDSSYEQYF.

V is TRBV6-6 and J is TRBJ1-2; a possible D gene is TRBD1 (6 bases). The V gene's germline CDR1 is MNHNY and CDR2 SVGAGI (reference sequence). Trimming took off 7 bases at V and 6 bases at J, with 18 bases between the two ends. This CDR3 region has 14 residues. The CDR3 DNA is TGTGCCAGCACGCCTGGAGGGGGGAGTCATGGCTACACCTTC. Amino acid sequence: CASTPGGGSHGYTF.

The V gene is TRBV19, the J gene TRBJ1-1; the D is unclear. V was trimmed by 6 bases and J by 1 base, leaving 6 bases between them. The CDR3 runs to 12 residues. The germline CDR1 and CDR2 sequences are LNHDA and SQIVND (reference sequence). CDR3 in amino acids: CASRSGNTEAFF. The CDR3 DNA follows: TGTGCCAGTAGATCGGGGAACACTGAAGCTTTCTTT.

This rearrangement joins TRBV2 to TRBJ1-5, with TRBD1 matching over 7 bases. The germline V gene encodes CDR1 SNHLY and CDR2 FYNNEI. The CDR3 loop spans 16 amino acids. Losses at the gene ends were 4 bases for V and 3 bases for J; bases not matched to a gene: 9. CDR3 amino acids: CASSGGGGWSNQPQHF. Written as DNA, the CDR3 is TGTGCCAGCAGTGGAGGGGGCGGGTGGTCCAATCAGCCCCAGCATTTT.

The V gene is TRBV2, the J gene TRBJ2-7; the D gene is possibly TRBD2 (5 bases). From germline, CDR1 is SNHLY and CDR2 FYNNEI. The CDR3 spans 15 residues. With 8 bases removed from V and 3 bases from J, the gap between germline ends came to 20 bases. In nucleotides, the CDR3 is TGTGCCAGCTCGGTCCCGGCGGGCTCCAACTACGAGCAGTACTTC. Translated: CASSVPAGSNYEQYF.

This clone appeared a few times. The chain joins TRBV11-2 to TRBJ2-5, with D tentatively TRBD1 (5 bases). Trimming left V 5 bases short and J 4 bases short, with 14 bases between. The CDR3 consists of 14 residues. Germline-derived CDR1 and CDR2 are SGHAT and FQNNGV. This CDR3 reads CASSRGSVGETQYF. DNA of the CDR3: TGTGCCAGCAGCAGGGGCTCGGTAGGAGAGACCCAGTACTTC.

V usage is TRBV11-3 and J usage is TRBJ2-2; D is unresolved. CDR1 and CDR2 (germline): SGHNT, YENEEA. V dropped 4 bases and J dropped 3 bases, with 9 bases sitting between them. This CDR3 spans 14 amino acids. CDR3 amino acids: CASSSSAYTGELFF. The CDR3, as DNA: TGTGCCAGCAGCTCTAGTGCTTACACCGGGGAGCTGTTTTTT.

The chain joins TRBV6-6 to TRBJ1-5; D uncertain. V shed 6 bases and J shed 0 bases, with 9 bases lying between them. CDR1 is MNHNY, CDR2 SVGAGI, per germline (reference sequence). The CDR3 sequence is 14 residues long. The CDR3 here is CASSPRGSNQPQHF. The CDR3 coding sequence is TGTGCCAGCAGCCCCCGGGGTAGCAATCAGCCCCAGCATTTT.

DNA for the CDR3: TGTGCCAGCAGCTCCTTGGGGGCTAACACAGATACGCAGTATTTT. It codes for CASSSLGANTDTQYF. The V and J genes are TRBV7-3 and TRBJ2-3; tentative D call: TRBD1 (6 bases). The CDR3 has 15 residues. Germline loops: CDR1 SGHTA, CDR2 FQGTGA. Trimming cost V 4 bases and J 2 bases, with 13 bases left between them.

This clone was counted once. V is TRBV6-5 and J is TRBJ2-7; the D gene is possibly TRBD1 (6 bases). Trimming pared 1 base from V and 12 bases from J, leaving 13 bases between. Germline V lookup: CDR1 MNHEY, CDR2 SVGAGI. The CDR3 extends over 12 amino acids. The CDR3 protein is CASSYLGGARYF. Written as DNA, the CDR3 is TGTGCCAGCAGTTACTTAGGGGGAGCACGGTACTTC.

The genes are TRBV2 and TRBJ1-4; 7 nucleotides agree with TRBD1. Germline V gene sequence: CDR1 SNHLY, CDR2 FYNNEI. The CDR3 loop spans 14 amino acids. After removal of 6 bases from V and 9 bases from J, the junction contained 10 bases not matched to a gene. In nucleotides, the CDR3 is TGTGCCAGCAGCGAGGGGGCTACAGGCCAAAAACTGTTTTTT. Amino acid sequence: CASSEGATGQKLFF.

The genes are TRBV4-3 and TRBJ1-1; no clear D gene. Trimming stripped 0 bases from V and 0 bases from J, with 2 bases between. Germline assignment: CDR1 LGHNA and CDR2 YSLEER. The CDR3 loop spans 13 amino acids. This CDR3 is CASSQDLNTEAFF. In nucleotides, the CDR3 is TGCGCCAGCAGCCAAGACCTGAACACTGAAGCTTTCTTT.

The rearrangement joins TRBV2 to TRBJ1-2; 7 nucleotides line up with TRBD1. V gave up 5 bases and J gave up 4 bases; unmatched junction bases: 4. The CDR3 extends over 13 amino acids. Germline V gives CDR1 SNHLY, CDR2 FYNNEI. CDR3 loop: CASSRDSFYGYTF. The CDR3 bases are TGTGCCAGCAGTAGGGACAGCTTCTATGGCTACACCTTC.

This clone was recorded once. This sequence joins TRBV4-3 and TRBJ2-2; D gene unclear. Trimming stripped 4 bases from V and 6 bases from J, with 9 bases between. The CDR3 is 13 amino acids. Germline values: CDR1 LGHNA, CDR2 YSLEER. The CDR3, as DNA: TGCGCCAGCAGCCCGATCCACTCCGGGGAGCTGTTTTTT. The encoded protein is CASSPIHSGELFF.

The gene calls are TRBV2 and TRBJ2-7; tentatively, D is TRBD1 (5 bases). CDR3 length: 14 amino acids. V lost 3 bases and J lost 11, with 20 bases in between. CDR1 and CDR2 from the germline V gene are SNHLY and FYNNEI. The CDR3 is CASSDGQAGIDKYF. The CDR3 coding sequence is TGTGCCAGCAGTGACGGGCAGGCAGGGATAGACAAGTACTTC.

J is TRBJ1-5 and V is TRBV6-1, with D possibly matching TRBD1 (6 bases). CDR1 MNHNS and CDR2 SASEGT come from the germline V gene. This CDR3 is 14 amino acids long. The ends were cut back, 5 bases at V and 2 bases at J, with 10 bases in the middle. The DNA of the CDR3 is TGTGCCAGCAGTACACAGGGACGCAATCAGCCCCAGCATTTT. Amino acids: CASSTQGRNQPQHF.

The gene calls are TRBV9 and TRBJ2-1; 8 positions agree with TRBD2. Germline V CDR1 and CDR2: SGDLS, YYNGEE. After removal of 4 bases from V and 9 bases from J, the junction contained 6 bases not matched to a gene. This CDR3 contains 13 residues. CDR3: CASSPSGSGEQFF. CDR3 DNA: TGTGCCAGCAGCCCGAGCGGGAGCGGTGAGCAGTTCTTC.

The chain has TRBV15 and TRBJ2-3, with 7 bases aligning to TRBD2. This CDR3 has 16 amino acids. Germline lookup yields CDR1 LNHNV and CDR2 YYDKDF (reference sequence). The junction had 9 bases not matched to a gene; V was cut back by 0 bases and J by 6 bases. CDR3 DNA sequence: TGTGCCACCAGCAGAGAGGGTAGCGGGCCTATGGATACGCAGTATTTT. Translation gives CATSREGSGPMDTQYF.

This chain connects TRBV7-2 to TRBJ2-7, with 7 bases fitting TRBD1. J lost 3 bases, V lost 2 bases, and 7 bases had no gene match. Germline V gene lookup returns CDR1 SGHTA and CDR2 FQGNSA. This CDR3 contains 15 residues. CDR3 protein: CASSLSAGGYYEQYF. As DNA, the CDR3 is TGTGCCAGCAGCTTATCGGCAGGGGGTTACTACGAGCAGTACTTC. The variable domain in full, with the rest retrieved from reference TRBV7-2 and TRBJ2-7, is GAGVSQSPSNKVTEKGKDVELRCDPISGHTALYWYRQSLGQGLEFLIYFQGNSAPDKSGLPSDRFSAERTGGSVSTLTIQRTQQEDSAVYLCASSLSAGGYYEQYFGPGTRLTVT.

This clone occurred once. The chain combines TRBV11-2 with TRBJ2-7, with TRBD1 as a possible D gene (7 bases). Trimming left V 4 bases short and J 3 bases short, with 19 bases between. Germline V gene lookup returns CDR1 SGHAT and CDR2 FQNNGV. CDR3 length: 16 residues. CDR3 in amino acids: CASSSLGGQRFYEQYF. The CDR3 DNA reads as TGTGCCAGCAGCTCTCTGGGGGGACAGCGTTTCTACGAGCAGTACTTC.

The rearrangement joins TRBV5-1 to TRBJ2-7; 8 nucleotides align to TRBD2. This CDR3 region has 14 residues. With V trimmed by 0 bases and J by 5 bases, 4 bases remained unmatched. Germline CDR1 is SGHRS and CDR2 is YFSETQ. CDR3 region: CASSLVAGGHEQYF. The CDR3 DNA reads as TGCGCCAGCAGCTTGGTGGCGGGGGGCCACGAGCAGTACTTC.

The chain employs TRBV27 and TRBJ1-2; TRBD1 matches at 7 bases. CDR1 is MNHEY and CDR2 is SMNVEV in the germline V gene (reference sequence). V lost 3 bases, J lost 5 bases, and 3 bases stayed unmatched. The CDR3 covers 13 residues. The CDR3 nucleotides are TGTGCCAGCAGTTTCGTCAGGGGGTATGGCTACACCTTC. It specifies CASSFVRGYGYTF.

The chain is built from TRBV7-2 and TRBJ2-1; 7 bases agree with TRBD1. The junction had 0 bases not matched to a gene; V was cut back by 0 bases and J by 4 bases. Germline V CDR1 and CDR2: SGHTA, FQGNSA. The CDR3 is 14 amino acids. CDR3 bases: TGTGCCAGCAGCTTAGCGGGACAGTACAATGAGCAGTTCTTC. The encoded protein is CASSLAGQYNEQFF.

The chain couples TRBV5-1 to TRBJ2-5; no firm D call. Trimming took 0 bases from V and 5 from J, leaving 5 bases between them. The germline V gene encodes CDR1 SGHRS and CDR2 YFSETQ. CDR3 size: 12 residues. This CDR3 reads CASSLAGETQYF. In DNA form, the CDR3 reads TGCGCCAGCAGCTTGGCCGGGGAGACCCAGTACTTC.

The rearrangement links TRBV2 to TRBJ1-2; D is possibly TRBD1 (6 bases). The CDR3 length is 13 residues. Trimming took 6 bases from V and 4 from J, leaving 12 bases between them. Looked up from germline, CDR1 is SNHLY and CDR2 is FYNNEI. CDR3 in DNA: TGTGCCAGCAGCGCGACAGGTTCCTATGGCTACACCTTC. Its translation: CASSATGSYGYTF.

The CDR3 loop is CASSPTTGRFSPLHF. CDR3 sequence (DNA): TGTGCCAGCTCACCAACGACAGGGAGGTTTTCACCCCTCCACTTT. This sequence joins TRBV18 and TRBJ1-6; TRBD1 matches at 7 bases. Germline V gives CDR1 KGHSH, CDR2 LQKENI. This CDR3 is 15 amino acids long. After removal of 2 bases from V and 9 bases from J, the junction contained 7 bases not matched to a gene.

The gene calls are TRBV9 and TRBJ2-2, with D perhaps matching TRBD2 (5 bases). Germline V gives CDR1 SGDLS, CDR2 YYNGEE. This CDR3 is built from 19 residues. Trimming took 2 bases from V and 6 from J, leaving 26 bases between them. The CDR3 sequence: CASSVELWAGQRDPGELFF. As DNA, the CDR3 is TGTGCCAGCAGCGTCGAGCTGTGGGCGGGCCAAAGGGATCCCGGGGAGCTGTTTTTT. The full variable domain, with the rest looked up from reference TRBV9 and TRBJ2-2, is DSGVTQTPKHLITATGQRVTLRCSPRSGDLSVYWYQQSLDQGLQFLIQYYNGEERAKGNILERFSAQQFPDLHSELNLSSLELGDSALYFCASSVELWAGQRDPGELFFGEGSRLTVL.